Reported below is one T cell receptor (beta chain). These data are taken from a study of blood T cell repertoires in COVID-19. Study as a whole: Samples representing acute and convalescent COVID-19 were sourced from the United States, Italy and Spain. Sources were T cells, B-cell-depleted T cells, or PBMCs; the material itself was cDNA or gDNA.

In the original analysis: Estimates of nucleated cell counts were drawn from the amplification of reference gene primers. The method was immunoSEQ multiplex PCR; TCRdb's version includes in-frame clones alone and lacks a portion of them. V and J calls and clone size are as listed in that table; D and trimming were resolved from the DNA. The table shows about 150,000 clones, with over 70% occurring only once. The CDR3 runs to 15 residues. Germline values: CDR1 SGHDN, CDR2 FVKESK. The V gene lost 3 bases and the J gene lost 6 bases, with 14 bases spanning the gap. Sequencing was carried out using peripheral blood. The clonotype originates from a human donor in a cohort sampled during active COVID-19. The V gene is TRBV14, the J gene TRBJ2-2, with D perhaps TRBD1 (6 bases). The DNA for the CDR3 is TGTGCCAGCAGCCACGTACAGGGAAAGGCCGGGGAGCTGTTTTTT. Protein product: CASSHVQGKAGELFF.